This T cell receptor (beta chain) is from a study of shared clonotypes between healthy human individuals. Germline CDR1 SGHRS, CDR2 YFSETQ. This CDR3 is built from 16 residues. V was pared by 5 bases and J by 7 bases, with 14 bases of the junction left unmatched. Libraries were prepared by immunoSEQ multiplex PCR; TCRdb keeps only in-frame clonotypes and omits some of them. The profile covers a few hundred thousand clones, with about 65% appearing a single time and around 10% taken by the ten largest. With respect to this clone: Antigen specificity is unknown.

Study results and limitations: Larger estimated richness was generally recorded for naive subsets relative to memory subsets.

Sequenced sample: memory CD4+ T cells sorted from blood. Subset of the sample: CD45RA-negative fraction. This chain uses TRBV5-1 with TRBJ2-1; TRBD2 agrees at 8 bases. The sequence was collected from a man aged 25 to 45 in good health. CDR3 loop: CASSLGGSGSVNEQFF. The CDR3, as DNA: TGCGCCAGCAGTCTCGGGGGGAGCGGGAGTGTAAATGAGCAGTTCTTC.